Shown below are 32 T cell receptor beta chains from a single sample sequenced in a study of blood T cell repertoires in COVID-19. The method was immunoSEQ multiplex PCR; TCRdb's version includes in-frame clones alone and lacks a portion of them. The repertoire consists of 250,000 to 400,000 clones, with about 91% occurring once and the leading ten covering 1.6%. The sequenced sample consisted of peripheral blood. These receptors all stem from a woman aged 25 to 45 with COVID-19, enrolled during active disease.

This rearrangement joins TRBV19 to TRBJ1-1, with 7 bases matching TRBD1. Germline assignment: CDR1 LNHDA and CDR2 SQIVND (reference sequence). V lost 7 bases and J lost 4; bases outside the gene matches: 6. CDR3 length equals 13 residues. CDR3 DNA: TGTGCCAGTATACAGGGGCGGGGCACTGAAGCTTTCTTT. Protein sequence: CASIQGRGTEAFF.

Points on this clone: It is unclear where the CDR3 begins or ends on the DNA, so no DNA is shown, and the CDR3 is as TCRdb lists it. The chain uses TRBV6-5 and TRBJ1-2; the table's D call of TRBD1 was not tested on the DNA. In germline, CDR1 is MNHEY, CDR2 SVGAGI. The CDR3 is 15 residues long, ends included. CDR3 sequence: CASSSSDSVLGGYTF.

The CDR3 is CASSPNSGTSGEAFF. For the CDR3, the DNA is TGTGCCAGCTCACCAAACTCCGGGACATCGGGCGAAGCTTTCTTT. This chain links TRBV18 with TRBJ1-1; possibly TRBD1 for D (6 bases). Trimming stripped 2 bases from V and 8 bases from J, with 18 bases between. The germline V gene has CDR1 KGHSH and CDR2 LQKENI. This CDR3 has 15 residues.

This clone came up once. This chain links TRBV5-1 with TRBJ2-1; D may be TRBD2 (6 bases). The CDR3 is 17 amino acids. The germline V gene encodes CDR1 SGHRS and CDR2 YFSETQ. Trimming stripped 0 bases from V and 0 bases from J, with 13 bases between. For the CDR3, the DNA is TGCGCCAGCAGCTTGGGACGAGGCGGGACCTCCTACAATGAGCAGTTCTTC. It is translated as CASSLGRGGTSYNEQFF.

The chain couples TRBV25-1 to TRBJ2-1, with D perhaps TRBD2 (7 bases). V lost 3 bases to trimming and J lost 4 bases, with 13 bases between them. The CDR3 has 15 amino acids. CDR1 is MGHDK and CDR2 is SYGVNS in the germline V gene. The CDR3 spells CASSDIGGLYNEQFF. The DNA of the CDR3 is TGTGCCAGCAGTGATATCGGGGGGCTATACAATGAGCAGTTCTTC.

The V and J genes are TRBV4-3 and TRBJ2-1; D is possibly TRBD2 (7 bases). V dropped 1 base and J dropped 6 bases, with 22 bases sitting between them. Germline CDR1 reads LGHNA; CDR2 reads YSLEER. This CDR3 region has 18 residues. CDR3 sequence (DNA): TGCGCCAGCAGCCAAGCTCTAGGGGGGGGAACAGGGCGCAATGAGCAGTTCTTC. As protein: CASSQALGGGTGRNEQFF.

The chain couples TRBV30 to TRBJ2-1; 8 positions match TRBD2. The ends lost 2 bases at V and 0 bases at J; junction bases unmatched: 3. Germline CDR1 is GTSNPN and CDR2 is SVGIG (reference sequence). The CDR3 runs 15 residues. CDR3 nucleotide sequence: TGTGCCTGGAGTAATAGCGGGGCCTCCTACAATGAGCAGTTCTTC. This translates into CAWSNSGASYNEQFF. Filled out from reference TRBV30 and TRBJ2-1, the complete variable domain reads SQTIHQWPATLVQPVGSPLSLECTVEGTSNPNLYWYRQAAGRGLQLLFYSVGIGQISSEVPQNLSASRPQDRQFILSSKKLLLSDSGFYLCAWSNSGASYNEQFFGPGTRLTVL.

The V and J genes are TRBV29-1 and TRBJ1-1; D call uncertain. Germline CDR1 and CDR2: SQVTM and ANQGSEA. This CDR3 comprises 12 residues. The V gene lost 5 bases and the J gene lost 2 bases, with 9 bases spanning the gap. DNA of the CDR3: TGCAGCGTTTCAGGCGTAAACACTGAAGCTTTCTTT. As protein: CSVSGVNTEAFF.

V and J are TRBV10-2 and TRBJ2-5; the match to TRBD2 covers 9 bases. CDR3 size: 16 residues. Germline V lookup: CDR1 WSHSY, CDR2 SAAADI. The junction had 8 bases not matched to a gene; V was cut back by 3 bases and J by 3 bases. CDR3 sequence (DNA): TGCGCCAGCAGTGATTTCCCTAGCGGGGCGGAAGAGACCCAGTACTTC. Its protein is CASSDFPSGAEETQYF.

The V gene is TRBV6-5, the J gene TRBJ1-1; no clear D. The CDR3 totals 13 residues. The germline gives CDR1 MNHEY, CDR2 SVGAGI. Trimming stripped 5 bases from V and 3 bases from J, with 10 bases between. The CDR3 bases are TGTGCCAGCAGTCCCGGTGATCACACTGAAGCTTTCTTT. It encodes CASSPGDHTEAFF.

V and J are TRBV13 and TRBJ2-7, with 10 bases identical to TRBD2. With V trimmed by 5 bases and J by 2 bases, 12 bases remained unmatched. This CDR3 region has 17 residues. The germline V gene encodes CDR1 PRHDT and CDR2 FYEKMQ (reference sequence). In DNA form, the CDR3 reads TGTGCCAGCAGCCCCGCCCCCCTAAGCGGGGGGGCCTACGAGCAGTACTTC. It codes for CASSPAPLSGGAYEQYF.

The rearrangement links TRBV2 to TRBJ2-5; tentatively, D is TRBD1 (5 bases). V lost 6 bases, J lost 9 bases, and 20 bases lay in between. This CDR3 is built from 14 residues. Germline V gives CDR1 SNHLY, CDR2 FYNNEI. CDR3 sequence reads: CASRRSGLEAAQYF. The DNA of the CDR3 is TGTGCCAGCAGGAGGTCAGGGCTAGAGGCGGCCCAGTACTTC. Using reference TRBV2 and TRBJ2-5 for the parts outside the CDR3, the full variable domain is EPEVTQTPSHQVTQMGQEVILRCVPISNHLYFYWYRQILGQKVEFLVSFYNNEISEKSEIFDDQFSVERPDGSNFTLKIRSTKLEDSAMYFCASRRSGLEAAQYFGPGTRLLVL.

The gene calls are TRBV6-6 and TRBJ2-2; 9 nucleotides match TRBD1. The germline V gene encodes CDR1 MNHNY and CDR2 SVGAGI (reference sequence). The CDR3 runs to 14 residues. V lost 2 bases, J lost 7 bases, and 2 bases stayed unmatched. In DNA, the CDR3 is TGTGCCAGCAGTTACGGGACAGGGAACGGGGAGCTGTTTTTT. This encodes CASSYGTGNGELFF.

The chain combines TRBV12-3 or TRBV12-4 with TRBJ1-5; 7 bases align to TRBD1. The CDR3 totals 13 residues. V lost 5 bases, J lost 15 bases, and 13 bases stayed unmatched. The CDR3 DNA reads TGTGCCAGCAGTCCCTCTCGACAGGGAGGTCCGCATTTT. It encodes CASSPSRQGGPHF.

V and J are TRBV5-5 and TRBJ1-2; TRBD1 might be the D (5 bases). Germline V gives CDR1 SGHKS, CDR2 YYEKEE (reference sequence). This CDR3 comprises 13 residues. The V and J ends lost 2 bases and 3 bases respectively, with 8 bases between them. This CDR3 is CASSFEQDYGYTF. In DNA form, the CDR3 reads TGTGCCAGCAGCTTCGAACAGGACTATGGCTACACCTTC.

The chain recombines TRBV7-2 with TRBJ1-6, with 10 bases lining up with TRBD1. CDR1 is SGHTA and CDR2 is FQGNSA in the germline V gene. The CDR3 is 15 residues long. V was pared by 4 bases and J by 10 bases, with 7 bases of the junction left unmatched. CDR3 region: CASSSRGTGESPLHF. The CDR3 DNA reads TGTGCCAGCAGCTCCCGTGGGACAGGGGAATCACCCCTCCACTTT.

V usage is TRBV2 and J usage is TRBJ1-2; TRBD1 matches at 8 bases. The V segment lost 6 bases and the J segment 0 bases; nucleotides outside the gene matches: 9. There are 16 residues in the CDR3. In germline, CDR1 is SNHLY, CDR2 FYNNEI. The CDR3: CASSKARGRTNYGYTF. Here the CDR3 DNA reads TGTGCCAGCAGCAAAGCCAGGGGGCGAACTAACTATGGCTACACCTTC.

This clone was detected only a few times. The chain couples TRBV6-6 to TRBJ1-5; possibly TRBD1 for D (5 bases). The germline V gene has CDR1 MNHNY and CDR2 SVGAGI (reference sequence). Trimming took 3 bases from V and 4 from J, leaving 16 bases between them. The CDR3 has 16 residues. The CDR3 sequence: CASSYAAGQRNQPQHF. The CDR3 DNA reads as TGTGCCAGCAGTTATGCTGCAGGGCAGAGGAATCAGCCCCAGCATTTT.

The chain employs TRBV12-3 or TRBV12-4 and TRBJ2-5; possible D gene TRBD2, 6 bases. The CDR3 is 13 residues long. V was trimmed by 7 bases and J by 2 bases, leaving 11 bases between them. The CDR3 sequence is CASISSGQETQYF. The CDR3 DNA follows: TGTGCCAGCATTAGTAGCGGACAAGAGACCCAGTACTTC.

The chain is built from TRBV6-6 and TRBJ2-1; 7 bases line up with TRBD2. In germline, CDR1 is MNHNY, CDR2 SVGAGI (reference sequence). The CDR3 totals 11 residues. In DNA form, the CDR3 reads TGTGCTAGCGGGCAGGTCAATGAGCAGTTCTTC. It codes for CASGQVNEQFF.

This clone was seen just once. The CDR3 bases are TGTGCCAGCAGCTCCCCCGGCAGGGGCTTCACTGAAGCTTTCTTT. It yields the protein CASSSPGRGFTEAFF. V usage is TRBV7-9 and J usage is TRBJ1-1; D may be TRBD1 (6 bases). In germline, CDR1 is SEHNR, CDR2 FQNEAQ (reference sequence). Trimming left V 4 bases short and J 4 bases short, with 16 bases between. The length of the CDR3 is 15 residues.

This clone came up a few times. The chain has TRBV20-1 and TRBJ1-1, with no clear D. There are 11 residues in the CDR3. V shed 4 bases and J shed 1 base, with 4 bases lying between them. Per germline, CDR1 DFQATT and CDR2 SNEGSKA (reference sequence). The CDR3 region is CSAIKNTEAFF. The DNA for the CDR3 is TGCAGTGCTATTAAGAACACTGAAGCTTTCTTT.

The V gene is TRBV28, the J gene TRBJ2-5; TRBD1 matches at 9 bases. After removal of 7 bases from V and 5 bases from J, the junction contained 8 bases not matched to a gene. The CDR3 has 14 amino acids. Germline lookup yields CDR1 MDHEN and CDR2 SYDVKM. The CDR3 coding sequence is TGTGCCAGCATCAGGACAGGGGTAAGGGAGACCCAGTACTTC. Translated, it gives CASIRTGVRETQYF.

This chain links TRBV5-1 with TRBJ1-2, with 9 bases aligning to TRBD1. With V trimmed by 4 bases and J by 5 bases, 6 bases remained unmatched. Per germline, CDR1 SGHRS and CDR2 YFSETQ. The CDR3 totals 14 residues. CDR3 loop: CASSRQDRGYGYTF. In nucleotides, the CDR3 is TGCGCCAGCAGCCGCCAGGACAGGGGTTATGGCTACACCTTC.

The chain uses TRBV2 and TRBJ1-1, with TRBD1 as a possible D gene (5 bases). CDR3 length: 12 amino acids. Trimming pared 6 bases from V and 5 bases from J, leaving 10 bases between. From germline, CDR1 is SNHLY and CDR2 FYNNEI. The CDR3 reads CASRHRGTEAFF. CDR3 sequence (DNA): TGTGCCAGCAGGCACCGGGGGACTGAAGCTTTCTTT.

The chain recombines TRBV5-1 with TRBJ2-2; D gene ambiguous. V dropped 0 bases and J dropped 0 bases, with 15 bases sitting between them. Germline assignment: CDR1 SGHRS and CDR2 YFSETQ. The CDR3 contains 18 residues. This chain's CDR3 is CASSLGARKDTNTGELFF. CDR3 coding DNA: TGCGCCAGCAGCTTGGGGGCACGGAAAGATACGAACACCGGGGAGCTGTTTTTT.

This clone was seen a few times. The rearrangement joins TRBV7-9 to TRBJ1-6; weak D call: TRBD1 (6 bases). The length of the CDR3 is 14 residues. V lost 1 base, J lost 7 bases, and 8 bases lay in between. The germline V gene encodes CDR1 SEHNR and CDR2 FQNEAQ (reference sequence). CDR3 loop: CASSLGTVNSPLHF. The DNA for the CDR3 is TGTGCCAGCAGCTTAGGGACAGTGAATTCACCCCTCCACTTT.

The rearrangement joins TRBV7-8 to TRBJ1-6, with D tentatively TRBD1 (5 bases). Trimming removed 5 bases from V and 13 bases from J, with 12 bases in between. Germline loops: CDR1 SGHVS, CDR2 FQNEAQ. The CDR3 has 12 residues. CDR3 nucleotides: TGTGCCAGCAGCCCCGGGAGGGGTCCCCTCCACTTT. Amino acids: CASSPGRGPLHF.

In DNA, the CDR3 is TGTGCCAGCAGCCCGGCAGGGGGCTACGAGCAGTACTTC. Its translation is CASSPAGGYEQYF. The chain joins TRBV3-1 (or the pseudogene TRBV3-2) to TRBJ2-7, with TRBD1 matching over 7 bases. Germline V CDR1 and CDR2: LGHDT, YNNKEL (reference sequence). V was pared by 4 bases and J by 3 bases, with 3 bases of the junction left unmatched. The CDR3 sequence is 13 residues long.

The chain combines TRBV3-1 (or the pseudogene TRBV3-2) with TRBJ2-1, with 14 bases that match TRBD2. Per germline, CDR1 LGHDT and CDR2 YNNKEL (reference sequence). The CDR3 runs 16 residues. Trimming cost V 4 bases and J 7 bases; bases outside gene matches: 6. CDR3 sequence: CASSRPGLAGVNEQFF. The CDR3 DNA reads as TGTGCCAGCAGCCGCCCGGGACTAGCGGGGGTAAATGAGCAGTTCTTC.

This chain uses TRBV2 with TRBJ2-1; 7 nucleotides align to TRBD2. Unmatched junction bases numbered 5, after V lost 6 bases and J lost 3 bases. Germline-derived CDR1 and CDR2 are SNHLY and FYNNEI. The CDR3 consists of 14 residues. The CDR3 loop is CASRPGGIYNEQFF. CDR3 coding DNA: TGTGCCAGCAGGCCGGGAGGAATCTACAATGAGCAGTTCTTC.

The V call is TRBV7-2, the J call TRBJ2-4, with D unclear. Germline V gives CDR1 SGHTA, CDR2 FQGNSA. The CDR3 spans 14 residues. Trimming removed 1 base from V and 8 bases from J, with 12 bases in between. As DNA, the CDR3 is TGTGCCAGCAGCTTAGATCAGGCCAGTTACATTCAGTACTTC. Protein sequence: CASSLDQASYIQYF.